This T cell receptor (beta chain) was profiled in a study of shared clonotypes between healthy human individuals. Data came from immunoSEQ multiplex PCR; TCRdb stores just in-frame clones and leaves some out. The table includes roughly 1.5 million clones, 98% detected once. The CDR3 is 11 amino acids. The V end was cut by 2 bases, the J end by 8 bases, with 9 bases between. Germline V gene sequence: CDR1 DFQATT, CDR2 SNEGSKA (reference sequence). This chain joins TRBV20-1 and TRBJ1-1; D ambiguous. This TCR was sampled from a man in his thirties or forties in good health. Sequenced input: naive CD4+ T cells sorted from blood. The sample's subset: CD45RA+ positively selected. The CDR3 DNA reads as TGCAGTGCTAGAAACCCGAGGGAAGCTTTCTTT. This gives the protein CSARNPREAFF.